These 21 T cell receptor beta chains share one sample of origin, sequenced in a study of T cell responses to AZD1222 COVID-19 vaccine (dated by TCRdb to the early 2020s). This specimen's time point label, interpreted: about 28 days (+/-7) after the second vaccine dose. Library creation used the immunoSEQ multiplex PCR assay. TCRdb retrieved this table from immuneACCESS and kept in-frame rearrangements only. Not all clones are present; in checked studies, unresolved V genes account for under half, and no reason is known for the remainder. The sample includes some 84,000 clones, with around 88% observed a single time. Around a tenth of the sample is held by the ten biggest clonotypes. Specimen: peripheral blood, collected 28 days after the second AZD1222 dose. These receptors all stem from an adult who received the AZD1222 COVID-19 vaccine.

This chain connects TRBV7-8 to TRBJ2-1; TRBD2 matches 12 bases. This CDR3 comprises 17 residues. CDR1 and CDR2 from the germline V gene are SGHVS and FQNEAQ. V was clipped by 3 bases and J by 5 bases; unmatched bases: 8. The CDR3 loop reads CASSFRPLAGGNNEQFF. The CDR3 bases are TGTGCCAGCAGCTTCAGACCGCTAGCGGGGGGGAACAATGAGCAGTTCTTC.

J is TRBJ2-3 and V is TRBV11-2, with 9 bases aligning to TRBD2. Trimming took 1 base from V and 3 from J; bases not matched to a gene: 11. The CDR3 length is 18 residues. Germline CDR1 and CDR2: SGHAT and FQNNGV. Written as DNA, the CDR3 is TGTGCCAGCAGCTTAGCCCAGGACCCGGGACTAGCAACAGATACGCAGTATTTT. It codes for CASSLAQDPGLATDTQYF. The full variable domain, in which reference TRBV11-2 and TRBJ2-3 provide the parts outside the CDR3, is EAGVAQSPRYKIIEKRQSVAFWCNPISGHATLYWYQQILGQGPKLLIQFQNNGVVDDSQLPKDRFSAERLKGVDSTLKIQPAKLEDSAVYLCASSLAQDPGLATDTQYFGPGTRLTVL.

V gene TRBV9 combines with J gene TRBJ1-1, with a possible D match to TRBD1 (6 bases). V was clipped by 4 bases and J by 1 base, with 11 bases between them. The germline CDR1 and CDR2 sequences are SGDLS and YYNGEE. The CDR3 consists of 14 residues. CDR3 loop: CASSPTGQNTEAFF. CDR3 nucleotides: TGTGCCAGCAGCCCGACAGGCCAGAACACTGAAGCTTTCTTT.

The chain combines TRBV12-3 or TRBV12-4 with TRBJ1-1; D not resolved. The CDR3 extends over 12 amino acids. Trimming pared 3 bases from V and 6 bases from J, leaving 8 bases between. The CDR3 here is CASSLITSEAFF. CDR3 in DNA: TGTGCCAGCAGTTTGATAACATCTGAAGCTTTCTTT.

The CDR3 DNA reads TGTGCCAGCAGCCCCCAGCCTAGGGTTCCGGCTGAAGCTTTCTTT. Translating it yields CASSPQPRVPAEAFF. The chain carries TRBV11-2 and TRBJ1-1; D not resolved. The CDR3 contains 15 residues. Trimming stripped 5 bases from V and 6 bases from J, with 19 bases between. The germline V gene encodes CDR1 SGHAT and CDR2 FQNNGV.

The V call is TRBV28, the J call TRBJ1-3; possible D gene TRBD1, 5 bases. CDR1 and CDR2 from the germline V gene are MDHEN and SYDVKM. Trimming stripped 4 bases from V and 3 bases from J, with 7 bases between. The CDR3 has 13 amino acids. CDR3 nucleotide sequence: TGTGCCAGCAGTTCGCAGGGTGGAAACACCATATATTTT. Amino acid sequence: CASSSQGGNTIYF.

The J gene is TRBJ1-4, the V gene TRBV4-2; 7 nucleotides agree with TRBD1. CDR1 and CDR2 (germline): LGHNA, YNFKEQ. With V trimmed by 2 bases and J by 8 bases, 5 bases remained unmatched. This CDR3 region has 14 residues. The CDR3 sequence: CASSQLGQAEKLFF. The DNA of the CDR3 is TGTGCCAGCAGCCAACTAGGACAGGCCGAAAAACTGTTTTTT.

V and J are TRBV19 and TRBJ2-2, with D perhaps assigned TRBD1 or TRBD2 (5 bases each). The germline gives CDR1 LNHDA, CDR2 SQIVND (reference sequence). CDR3 size: 14 residues. V was pared by 7 bases and J by 0 bases, with 9 bases between. CDR3 amino acids: CASNVGANTGELFF. CDR3 bases: TGTGCCAGTAACGTGGGGGCGAACACCGGGGAGCTGTTTTTT.

The rearrangement links TRBV28 to TRBJ1-6; 7 bases line up with TRBD1. CDR1 and CDR2 from the germline V gene are MDHEN and SYDVKM. The CDR3 covers 14 residues. The trim removed 5 bases at V and 8 bases at J, leaving 6 bases unmatched. CDR3 in DNA: TGTGCCAGCAGTCCAGGGGGGGGCCATTCACCCCTCCACTTT. It encodes CASSPGGGHSPLHF.

The chain links TRBV28 to TRBJ2-2, with 8 nucleotides matching TRBD2. Germline V gives CDR1 MDHEN, CDR2 SYDVKM. The CDR3 contains 16 residues. The V and J ends lost 5 bases and 5 bases, in that order; junction bases with no gene match: 10. In nucleotides, the CDR3 is TGTGCCAGCAGTCTTGGCGGGGGGAGACCTACCGGGGAGCTGTTTTTT. It yields the protein CASSLGGGRPTGELFF.

The chain carries TRBV28 and TRBJ2-1; D ambiguous. With 5 bases removed from V and 0 bases from J, the gap between germline ends came to 14 bases. Per the germline V gene, CDR1 is MDHEN and CDR2 is SYDVKM. This CDR3 region has 16 residues. The CDR3 sequence: CASSPPQELSYNEQFF. CDR3 nucleotides: TGTGCCAGCAGTCCGCCCCAGGAGCTCTCCTACAATGAGCAGTTCTTC.

The chain couples TRBV5-1 to TRBJ1-2; the match to TRBD1 covers 7 bases. Germline-derived CDR1 and CDR2 are SGHRS and YFSETQ. The CDR3 is 14 amino acids. V lost 4 bases and J lost 3; bases outside the gene matches: 6. CDR3 amino acids: CASSLTGVDYGYTF. CDR3 sequence (DNA): TGCGCCAGCAGCCTCACAGGGGTGGACTATGGCTACACCTTC. The full variable domain, with the rest looked up from reference TRBV5-1 and TRBJ1-2, is KAGVTQTPRYLIKTRGQQVTLSCSPISGHRSVSWYQQTPGQGLQFLFEYFSETQRNKGNFPGRFSGRQFSNSRSEMNVSTLELGDSALYLCASSLTGVDYGYTFGSGTRLTVV.

The chain employs TRBV6-2 or TRBV6-3 and TRBJ2-3; TRBD2 matches 11 bases. The CDR3 sequence is 15 residues long. Per the germline V gene, CDR1 is MNHEY and CDR2 is SVGEGT. J was trimmed by 5 bases and V by 5 bases; bases with no gene match: 6. The CDR3 loop reads CASSRTSGGRDTQYF. The DNA of the CDR3 is TGTGCCAGCAGTCGTACTAGCGGGGGTAGAGATACGCAGTATTTT.

CDR3 loop: CASSVDRDIQYF. CDR3 sequence (DNA): TGCGCCAGCAGCGTGGACAGGGACATTCAGTACTTC. The rearrangement links TRBV5-1 to TRBJ2-4; TRBD1 matches at 8 bases. The junction had 2 bases not matched to a gene; V was cut back by 4 bases and J by 8 bases. Germline CDR1 and CDR2: SGHRS and YFSETQ. The CDR3 has 12 amino acids.

This chain uses TRBV9 with TRBJ2-7; 8 nucleotides line up with TRBD1. There are 14 residues in the CDR3. With V trimmed by 4 bases and J by 1 base, 4 bases remained unmatched. Germline V gene data show CDR1 as SGDLS and CDR2 as YYNGEE. The CDR3 sequence: CASSPRTGSYEQYF. CDR3 bases: TGTGCCAGCAGCCCCCGGACAGGGTCCTACGAGCAGTACTTC.

CDR3 sequence reads: CASSPAGGLGGYTF. The CDR3 nucleotides are TGTGCCAGCAGCCCTGCAGGGGGCTTAGGTGGCTACACCTTC. The chain uses TRBV27 and TRBJ1-2; 8 nucleotides line up with TRBD1. The V gene's germline CDR1 is MNHEY and CDR2 SMNVEV (reference sequence). The J segment lost 7 bases and the V segment lost 6 bases, leaving 10 bases of the junction unmatched. The CDR3 length is 14 residues.

This clone was seen a single time. The rearrangement links TRBV4-3 to TRBJ1-2; TRBD1 matches 7 bases. The ends lost 1 base at V and 0 bases at J; junction bases unmatched: 2. This CDR3 comprises 15 residues. Germline V lookup: CDR1 LGHNA, CDR2 YSLEER. Here the CDR3 reads CASSQVGQTNYGYTF. The CDR3, as DNA: TGCGCCAGCAGCCAAGTGGGACAGACTAACTATGGCTACACCTTC.

V is TRBV5-1 and J is TRBJ1-6, with D uncertain. Germline-derived CDR1 and CDR2 are SGHRS and YFSETQ. The CDR3 runs to 14 residues. V gave up 0 bases and J gave up 0 bases, with 1 base separating them. CDR3 sequence: CASSLGSYNSPLHF. In DNA, the CDR3 is TGCGCCAGCAGCTTGGGCTCCTATAATTCACCCCTCCACTTT.

The table lists this clone with a few counts. This chain uses TRBV10-2 with TRBJ2-7, with D possibly matching TRBD2 (6 bases). The CDR3 covers 13 residues. Deletions cut 8 bases from V and 3 bases from J, with 14 bases between. Germline-derived CDR1 and CDR2 are WSHSY and SAAADI. The DNA of the CDR3 is TGCGCCAGCGGAGGCGGGGCCGGCTACGAGCAGTACTTC. It codes for CASGGGAGYEQYF.

This rearrangement joins TRBV3-1 (or the pseudogene TRBV3-2) to TRBJ1-2; the D is unclear. V shed 2 bases and J shed 1 base, with 5 bases lying between them. CDR1 and CDR2 (germline): LGHDT, YNNKEL (reference sequence). This CDR3 has 13 residues. The CDR3 loop reads CASSQLGNYGYTF. CDR3 nucleotide sequence: TGTGCCAGCAGCCAATTGGGTAACTATGGCTACACCTTC.

The J gene is TRBJ1-6, the V gene TRBV3-1 (or the pseudogene TRBV3-2), with D unresolved. Germline V CDR1 and CDR2: LGHDT, YNNKEL (reference sequence). The V end lost 4 bases, the J end lost 6 bases, and 13 bases lay between the germline ends. The CDR3 sequence is 15 residues long. This chain's CDR3 is CASSRTAPANSPLHF. Here the CDR3 DNA reads TGTGCCAGCAGCCGGACGGCTCCGGCTAATTCACCCCTCCACTTT.